A single sample gave rise to the 28 T cell receptor beta chains below, sequenced in a study of blood T cell repertoires in COVID-19. Method: immunoSEQ multiplex PCR; TCRdb's copy keeps in-frame clones and lacks some. This sample has around 100,000 clones, with approximately 81% found just once. The sequenced material came from peripheral blood. These receptors came from a middle-aged man with acute or convalescent COVID-19.

V and J are TRBV3-1 (or the pseudogene TRBV3-2) and TRBJ2-7; D perhaps matches TRBD1 (6 bases). Germline loops: CDR1 LGHDT, CDR2 YNNKEL (reference sequence). The CDR3 covers 16 residues. V dropped 0 bases and J dropped 3 bases, with 15 bases sitting between them. CDR3: CASSQDARDTGYEQYF. The DNA of the CDR3 is TGTGCCAGCAGCCAAGATGCCCGGGACACTGGCTACGAGCAGTACTTC.

This clone was counted a few times. The rearrangement links TRBV5-1 to TRBJ1-2, with 10 bases that match TRBD1. The CDR3 consists of 14 residues. Looked up from germline, CDR1 is SGHRS and CDR2 is YFSETQ. Trimming took 2 bases from V and 8 from J; bases not matched to a gene: 6. The CDR3 sequence is CASSLDRGQEGYTF. The CDR3 nucleotides read TGCGCCAGCAGCTTAGACAGGGGGCAGGAGGGCTACACCTTC.

This rearrangement joins TRBV18 to TRBJ1-2; D is undetermined. V lost 3 bases, J lost 2 bases, and 10 bases lay in between. The CDR3 is 14 amino acids. The germline V gene encodes CDR1 KGHSH and CDR2 LQKENI. This chain's CDR3 is CASSPRGQNYGYTF. The CDR3, as DNA: TGTGCCAGCTCACCTCGCGGGCAGAACTATGGCTACACCTTC. Together with reference TRBV18 and TRBJ1-2, the CDR3 gives the full variable domain: NAGVMQNPRHLVRRRGQEARLRCSPMKGHSHVYWYRQLPEEGLKFMVYLQKENIIDESGMPKERFSAEFPKEGPSILRIQQVVRGDSAAYFCASSPRGQNYGYTFGSGTRLTVV.

The J gene is TRBJ2-1, the V gene TRBV24-1; D is ambiguous. Trimming removed 5 bases at V and 5 bases at J, with 3 bases between. CDR1 and CDR2 from the germline V gene are KGHDR and SFDVKD. The CDR3 has 11 amino acids. The CDR3 protein is CATSGNNEQFF. The CDR3 DNA is TGTGCCACCAGTGGTAACAATGAGCAGTTCTTC.

This chain joins TRBV10-3 and TRBJ1-1, with D possibly matching TRBD1 (6 bases). CDR1 is ENHRY, CDR2 SYGVKD, per germline. V was cut by 6 bases and J by 7 bases, with 21 bases left in between. The CDR3 is made up of 15 amino acids. The CDR3 loop is CAIRDNMYRDIEAFF. CDR3 DNA sequence: TGTGCCATCAGAGACAACATGTACCGGGACATTGAAGCTTTCTTT.

The chain links TRBV11-1 to TRBJ2-3, with 8 bases that match TRBD2. Trimming at V came to 3 bases and at J to 1 base, leaving 0 bases not matched to a gene. There are 14 residues in the CDR3. Germline V gives CDR1 SGHAT, CDR2 FQDESV (reference sequence). The CDR3 sequence: CASSFSGGTDTQYF. The CDR3 DNA reads TGTGCCAGCAGCTTTAGCGGGGGCACAGATACGCAGTATTTT.

The J gene is TRBJ1-6, the V gene TRBV6-2 or TRBV6-3; D gene uncertain. CDR1 is MNHEY and CDR2 is SVGEGT in the germline V gene. V was clipped by 4 bases and J by 6 bases, with 16 bases between them. The CDR3 length is 16 residues. In DNA, the CDR3 is TGTGCCAGCAGTTTTTCCCTCCGAGAAACTAATTCACCCCTCCACTTT. Its translation is CASSFSLRETNSPLHF.

V is TRBV5-5 and J is TRBJ1-5; 7 bases are shared with TRBD1. Germline V gives CDR1 SGHKS, CDR2 YYEKEE (reference sequence). The junction had 4 bases not matched to a gene; V was cut back by 3 bases and J by 4 bases. The CDR3 extends over 14 amino acids. CDR3 in DNA: TGTGCCAGCAGCTCTGGGACAGCTAATCAGCCCCAGCATTTT. Translation gives CASSSGTANQPQHF.

V usage is TRBV19 and J usage is TRBJ2-2; a weak D match, TRBD2 (7 bases). The CDR3 is 15 residues long. Trimming stripped 10 bases from V and 4 bases from J, with 19 bases between. Germline V gene lookup returns CDR1 LNHDA and CDR2 SQIVND (reference sequence). The CDR3: CATLRRGHGTGELFF. The CDR3 DNA reads TGTGCCACCCTAAGGCGGGGGCATGGCACCGGGGAGCTGTTTTTT.

The rearrangement links TRBV4-1 to TRBJ2-1, with 9 bases aligning to TRBD1. V was clipped by 1 base and J by 7 bases; unmatched bases: 11. Germline values: CDR1 MGHRA, CDR2 YSYEKL. The length of the CDR3 is 17 residues. In nucleotides, the CDR3 is TGCGCCAGCAGCCAAGTGATCGGCGGGACAGGGTGGAATGAGCAGTTCTTC. This gives the protein CASSQVIGGTGWNEQFF.

V gene TRBV5-1 combines with J gene TRBJ1-2; the D gene is possibly TRBD1 (6 bases). This CDR3 is 12 amino acids long. The germline gives CDR1 SGHRS, CDR2 YFSETQ. V was shortened by 0 bases and J by 7 bases, with 7 bases between the two germline ends. The CDR3 DNA reads as TGCGCCAGCAGCTTGGACAGGGTTGGCTACACCTTC. Protein sequence: CASSLDRVGYTF.

This clone came up once. CDR3 DNA sequence: TGTGCCAGCAGCTTGGTGGGGGGTGATGAGCAGTTCTTC. Translating gives CASSLVGGDEQFF. This rearrangement joins TRBV5-6 to TRBJ2-1; perhaps TRBD2 as D (6 bases). Per germline, CDR1 SGHDT and CDR2 YYEEEE. The germline V and J ends were trimmed by 0 bases and 8 bases, with 9 bases remaining between them. CDR3 length equals 13 residues.

This chain joins TRBV6-6 and TRBJ1-6; 7 nucleotides agree with TRBD1. The CDR3 has 16 residues. Germline V gene lookup returns CDR1 MNHNY and CDR2 SVGAGI (reference sequence). J gave up 4 bases and V 2 bases, and 5 bases lay outside the gene matches. The CDR3 sequence is CASSYQGQSYNSPLHF. CDR3 in DNA: TGTGCCAGCAGTTACCAGGGACAGTCGTATAATTCACCCCTCCACTTT.

This chain connects TRBV19 to TRBJ1-2; 8 bases match TRBD1. Per germline, CDR1 LNHDA and CDR2 SQIVND (reference sequence). The J segment lost 3 bases and the V segment lost 0 bases, leaving 12 bases of the junction unmatched. CDR3 length equals 18 residues. Here the CDR3 reads CASSIDSTDRVTYYGYTF. In DNA, the CDR3 is TGTGCCAGTAGTATAGATTCTACGGACAGGGTAACTTACTATGGCTACACCTTC.

The chain couples TRBV5-1 to TRBJ2-3; D remains unclear. The CDR3 length is 14 residues. V lost 2 bases to trimming and J lost 5 bases, with 12 bases between them. Germline V gene data show CDR1 as SGHRS and CDR2 as YFSETQ. CDR3 loop: CASSFRGGEDTQYF. Written as DNA, the CDR3 is TGCGCCAGCAGCTTCAGAGGCGGCGAAGATACGCAGTATTTT.

The gene calls are TRBV27 and TRBJ2-2; TRBD2 matches at 9 bases. With V trimmed by 7 bases and J by 2 bases, 5 bases remained unmatched. The germline V gene has CDR1 MNHEY and CDR2 SMNVEV (reference sequence). The CDR3 extends over 15 amino acids. In nucleotides, the CDR3 is TGTGCCAGCAAACCGGGACTAGCCAACACCGGGGAGCTGTTTTTT. Translated: CASKPGLANTGELFF.

The chain combines TRBV20-1 with TRBJ2-1, with D uncertain. Per the germline V gene, CDR1 is DFQATT and CDR2 is SNEGSKA (reference sequence). V lost 3 bases and J lost 5, with 5 bases in between. The length of the CDR3 is 11 residues. Here the CDR3 DNA reads TGCAGTGCTAGCGGTAACAATGAGCAGTTCTTC. It encodes CSASGNNEQFF.

This rearrangement joins TRBV5-1 to TRBJ2-1; 9 bases align to TRBD1. Germline-derived CDR1 and CDR2 are SGHRS and YFSETQ. This CDR3 has 17 residues. V shed 4 bases and J 8 bases; nucleotides not matched to a gene: 16. CDR3 DNA sequence: TGCGCCAGCAGCACGGGACAGGGTCTCTTATCGGTGCATGAGCAGTTCTTC. Encoded protein: CASSTGQGLLSVHEQFF.

The rearrangement uses TRBV3-1 (or the pseudogene TRBV3-2) and TRBJ2-7; perhaps TRBD2 as D (5 bases). The CDR3 spans 14 residues. CDR1 is LGHDT, CDR2 YNNKEL, per germline (reference sequence). V shed 6 bases and J shed 0 bases, with 12 bases lying between them. The CDR3 DNA reads TGTGCCAGCAGTCGCATCGGGAACTCCTACGAGCAGTACTTC. This encodes CASSRIGNSYEQYF.

The chain employs TRBV7-8 and TRBJ1-5, with TRBD1 identical over 11 bases. Germline assignment: CDR1 SGHVS and CDR2 FQNEAQ. J was trimmed by 7 bases and V by 1 base; bases with no gene match: 6. CDR3 length: 16 amino acids. In nucleotides, the CDR3 is TGTGCCAGCAGCTTAGTACGGACAGGGGGCGGGCAGCCCCAGCATTTT. Translated, it gives CASSLVRTGGGQPQHF.

This chain connects TRBV27 to TRBJ1-4; D perhaps matches TRBD1 (6 bases). The germline V gene has CDR1 MNHEY and CDR2 SMNVEV (reference sequence). This CDR3 spans 14 amino acids. Trimming removed 4 bases from V and 5 bases from J, with 11 bases in between. The CDR3 bases are TGTGCCAGCAGTTCGGGACACCTAAATGAAAAACTGTTTTTT. It encodes CASSSGHLNEKLFF.

The count of this clone is one. The chain joins TRBV24-1 to TRBJ2-7, with D perhaps TRBD2 (6 bases). The V gene's germline CDR1 is KGHDR and CDR2 SFDVKD. V gave up 1 base and J gave up 2 bases, with 11 bases separating them. The CDR3 consists of 15 residues. CDR3 sequence: CATSDFRRGTYEQYF. The CDR3 DNA follows: TGTGCCACCAGTGATTTTCGGCGGGGCACCTACGAGCAGTACTTC.

The rearrangement joins TRBV29-1 to TRBJ1-2; D not resolved. Trimming removed 5 bases from V and 0 bases from J, with 19 bases in between. The CDR3 loop spans 16 amino acids. Germline CDR1 reads SQVTM; CDR2 reads ANQGSEA. The CDR3, as DNA: TGCAGCGTTTTGTCCGAGACGGGGATTGCTAACTATGGCTACACCTTC. It is translated as CSVLSETGIANYGYTF.

In this sample, this clone turned up once. V and J are TRBV10-3 and TRBJ1-2; 7 bases align to TRBD1. This CDR3 has 14 residues. Looked up from germline, CDR1 is ENHRY and CDR2 is SYGVKD. Trimming removed 4 bases from V and 4 bases from J; junction bases left unmatched: 6. CDR3 region: CAISVEGASYGYTF. The CDR3 DNA reads TGTGCCATCAGTGTGGAGGGGGCAAGCTATGGCTACACCTTC.

This rearrangement joins TRBV18 to TRBJ2-3; the match to TRBD1 covers 7 bases. Germline values: CDR1 KGHSH, CDR2 LQKENI. CDR3 length equals 14 residues. Trimming took 6 bases from V and 1 from J; bases not matched to a gene: 4. The CDR3 reads CASSRTGGTDTQYF. The CDR3 coding sequence is TGTGCCAGCTCCAGGACAGGAGGCACAGATACGCAGTATTTT.

The chain joins TRBV6-5 to TRBJ2-1; D is possibly TRBD1 (6 bases). V lost 5 bases and J lost 0, with 11 bases in between. Germline CDR1 MNHEY, CDR2 SVGAGI. This CDR3 contains 15 residues. The CDR3 reads CASSRQVSSYNEQFF. The CDR3 nucleotides read TGTGCCAGCAGTCGACAGGTTAGCTCCTACAATGAGCAGTTCTTC.

The gene calls are TRBV6-5 and TRBJ1-1; no definite D call. Between the trimmed V and J ends, which lost 6 bases and 1 base, there was a span of 6 bases. The CDR3 totals 12 residues. Looked up from germline, CDR1 is MNHEY and CDR2 is SVGAGI. The DNA for the CDR3 is TGTGCCAGCAGGACATGGAACACTGAAGCTTTCTTT. Translation gives CASRTWNTEAFF.

This clone occurred once. The chain links TRBV7-9 to TRBJ2-7, with TRBD2 matching over 14 bases. Germline values: CDR1 SEHNR, CDR2 FQNEAQ (reference sequence). The CDR3 has 16 amino acids. Trimming at V came to 0 bases and at J to 2 bases, leaving 0 bases not matched to a gene. The CDR3 sequence is CASSLAGLAGAYEQYF. DNA of the CDR3: TGTGCCAGCAGCTTAGCGGGACTAGCGGGGGCCTACGAGCAGTACTTC.